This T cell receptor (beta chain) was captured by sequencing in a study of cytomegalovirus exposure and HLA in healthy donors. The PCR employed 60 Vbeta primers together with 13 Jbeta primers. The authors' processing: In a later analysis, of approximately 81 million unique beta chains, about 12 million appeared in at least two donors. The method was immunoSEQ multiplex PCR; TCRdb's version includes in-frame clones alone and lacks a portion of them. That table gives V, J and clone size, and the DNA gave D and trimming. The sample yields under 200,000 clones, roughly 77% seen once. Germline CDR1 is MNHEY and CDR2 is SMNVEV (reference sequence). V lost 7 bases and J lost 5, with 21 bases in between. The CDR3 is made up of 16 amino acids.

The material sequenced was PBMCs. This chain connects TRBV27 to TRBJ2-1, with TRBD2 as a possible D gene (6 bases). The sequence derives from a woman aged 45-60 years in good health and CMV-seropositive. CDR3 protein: CASTALAGSIHNEQFF. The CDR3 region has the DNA TGTGCCAGCACCGCCTTAGCCGGGAGTATCCACAATGAGCAGTTCTTC.